Listed below are T cell receptor beta chains from one sample, sequenced in a study of blood T cell repertoires in COVID-19. Profiling relied on immunoSEQ multiplex PCR, and the TCRdb table lists in-frame clones only, not all of them. The profile shows more than 35,000 clones, roughly 69% of them singletons. The source material was peripheral blood. These receptor sequences come from an elderly man with acute or convalescent COVID-19. Both conserved end residues are part of each CDR3. D genes are given only for firm matches. Clone size is not always given. Where it is, it says once, few, many or a class for expanded clones.

TRBJ1-1	NA	NA	TRBV9	TGTGCCAGCAGCCGAGGCGGGTCTGAAGCTTTCTTT	CASSRGGSEAFF
TRBJ1-2	NA	NA	TRBV9	TGTGCCAGCAGCGTAGGGGAGTCTTATGGCTACACCTTC	CASSVGESYGYTF
TRBJ2-2	NA	NA	TRBV19	TGTGCCAGTAGTATTTCTAAGGGACATCTAACCGGGGAGCTGTTTTTT	CASSISKGHLTGELFF
TRBJ2-3	NA	TRBD2	TRBV10-3	TGTGCCATCAGTGGGCTACTAGCGGGGGCCGACACAGATACGCAGTATTTT	CAISGLLAGADTDTQYF
TRBJ2-7	NA	NA	TRBV2	TGTGCCAGCAGTGAAGGTCTTTCCTACGAGCAGTACTTC	CASSEGLSYEQYF
TRBJ2-7	NA	NA	TRBV30	TGTGCCTGGAGTGCCCAATTTTACGAGCAGTACTTC	CAWSAQFYEQYF
TRBJ2-7	NA	TRBD2	TRBV4-3	TGCGCCAGCAGCCAAGATTCTAGCGGGTCCTACGAGCAGTACTTC	CASSQDSSGSYEQYF
TRBJ1-5	once	NA	TRBV6-1	TGTGCCAGCAGTGAACAGGGGCTGAGCAATCAGCCCCAGCATTTT	CASSEQGLSNQPQHF
TRBJ2-1	few	NA	TRBV11-2	TGTGCCAGCAGCTTAGTACAGGGAACCTACAATGAGCAGTTCTTC	CASSLVQGTYNEQFF
TRBJ2-1	NA	TRBD2	TRBV19	TGTGCCAGTAGTCCTCGGGTGCGGGGGGGCCTGTCCTACAATGAGCAGTTCTTC	CASSPRVRGGLSYNEQFF
TRBJ1-2	NA	TRBD1	TRBV12-3/TRBV12-4	TGTGCCAGCAGTTCCGGGACAGGGGGCGCGGACACCTTC	CASSSGTGGADTF
TRBJ1-2	NA	NA	TRBV3-1/TRBV3-2	TGTGCCAGCAGCCAAGAGAGGGCGGGCGGCTACACCTTC	CASSQERAGGYTF
TRBJ2-7	NA	TRBD2	TRBV5-1	TGCGCCAGCGGCACCACTAGCGGGGGGGTGGACGAGCAGTACTTC	CASGTTSGGVDEQYF
TRBJ1-1	NA	NA	TRBV19	TGTGCCAGTAGTCCCAGACAGTTCGTGTACACTGAAGCTTTCTTT	CASSPRQFVYTEAFF
TRBJ2-7	NA	TRBD1	TRBV2	TGTGCCAGCAGTGAACCCCGGACAGGGAAGCACGAGCAGTACTTC	CASSEPRTGKHEQYF
TRBJ1-1	NA	TRBD1	TRBV5-1	TGCGCCAGCAGCTTGGGGACAGGCCCGTCGGCTGAAGCTTTCTTT	CASSLGTGPSAEAFF
TRBJ2-7	once	TRBD2	TRBV5-6	TGTGCCAGCAGCCCGGGACTAGCGTTTGAGCAGTACTTC	CASSPGLAFEQYF
TRBJ2-5	NA	NA	TRBV24-1	TGTGCCACCTGGAGCCCTCAAGAGACCCAGTACTTC	CATWSPQETQYF
TRBJ2-3	few	TRBD2	TRBV5-4	TGTGCCAGCAGCCCCGGGACTAGCGGGGATCCAGATACGCAGTATTTT	CASSPGTSGDPDTQYF
TRBJ1-5	NA	NA	TRBV24-1	TGTGCCACTTTTTTCTCCGGTTGGCAGCCCCAGCATTTT	CATFFSGWQPQHF
TRBJ2-3	NA	TRBD2	TRBV5-4	TGTGCCAGCAGCTTGGTGTTAGCGGGAGGGAACACAGATACGCAGTATTTT	CASSLVLAGGNTDTQYF
TRBJ2-3	NA	TRBD2	TRBV6-5	TGTGCCAGCAGTTACCTTAGCGGGGGTCATACGCAGTATTTT	CASSYLSGGHTQYF
TRBJ1-2	NA	NA	TRBV19	TGTGCCAGTAGTAAGCAGGGAGGGACTAACTATGGCTACACCTTC	CASSKQGGTNYGYTF
TRBJ1-1	NA	NA	TRBV7-8	TGTGCCAGCAGCTTTATTTTTGACAGTACCAACACTGAAGCTTTCTTT	CASSFIFDSTNTEAFF
TRBJ2-2	NA	NA	TRBV6-1	TGTGCCAGCAGTGAAATCGCCGGGGAGCTGTTTTTT	CASSEIAGELFF
TRBJ1-4	once	TRBD1	TRBV7-6	TGTGCCAGCAGCGAGAACAGGGGATCGGGCGAAAAACTGTTTTTT	CASSENRGSGEKLFF